The 12 T cell receptor beta chains below come from one sample, sequenced in a study of T cells in Graves' hyperthyroidism and ophthalmopathy. What was amplified from RNA transcripts were TCR beta CDR3 regions. A set of HTBI primers served as the primers for a first-round RT-PCR of the TCR CDR3. TCRdb independently ran MiXCR on the multiplex PCR reads; one entry per CDR3 protein. The table shows 450,000 to 500,000 distinct CDR3 sequences, with 20% to 25% occurring only once. Input material: blood. The source is a woman aged 70-85 years with Graves' ophthalmopathy.

The chain is built from TRBV30 and TRBJ1-1; D not resolved. The CDR3 has 15 amino acids. V lost 4 bases and J lost 1, with 16 bases in between. The germline V gene encodes CDR1 GTSNPN and CDR2 SVGIG (reference sequence). The CDR3 protein is CAWNPPQVRNTEAFF. For the CDR3, the DNA is TGTGCCTGGAATCCCCCTCAGGTTAGGAACACTGAAGCTTTCTTT. Full variable domain (rest looked up from reference TRBV30 and TRBJ1-1): SQTIHQWPATLVQPVGSPLSLECTVEGTSNPNLYWYRQAAGRGLQLLFYSVGIGQISSEVPQNLSASRPQDRQFILSSKKLLLSDSGFYLCAWNPPQVRNTEAFFGQGTRLTVV.

This chain links TRBV4-1 with TRBJ1-4; the D gene is possibly TRBD1 (5 bases). V was trimmed by 0 bases and J by 7 bases, leaving 6 bases between them. This CDR3 region has 13 residues. The germline gives CDR1 MGHRA, CDR2 YSYEKL. CDR3 residues: CASSQEGLEKLFF. In DNA, the CDR3 is TGCGCCAGCAGCCAAGAGGGACTTGAAAAACTGTTTTTT.

This clonotype was counted between two and nine times. The genes are TRBV5-4 and TRBJ2-4; 10 positions match TRBD2. Germline CDR1 is SGHNT and CDR2 is YYREEE (reference sequence). This CDR3 has 16 residues. The V and J ends lost 7 bases and 2 bases, in that order; junction bases with no gene match: 9. CDR3 sequence (DNA): TGTGCCAGCGCAACAGCGGGAGGGCCCTCCAAAAACATTCAGTACTTC. Its translation: CASATAGGPSKNIQYF.

This clonotype has more than one count but fewer than ten. This chain joins TRBV19 and TRBJ2-7; 8 nucleotides match TRBD2. CDR3 length: 14 amino acids. Looked up from germline, CDR1 is LNHDA and CDR2 is SQIVND (reference sequence). V trimming: 6 bases; J trimming: 2 bases; junction bases outside the gene matches: 6. The CDR3 nucleotides are TGTGCCAGTAGCGACCGGGGGGGGACCTACGAGCAGTACTTC. As protein: CASSDRGGTYEQYF. The full variable domain, completed using reference TRBV19 and TRBJ2-7, is DGGITQSPKYLFRKEGQNVTLSCEQNLNHDAMYWYRQDPGQGLRLIYYSQIVNDFQKGDIAEGYSVSREKKESFPLTVTSAQKNPTAFYLCASSDRGGTYEQYFGPGTRLTVT.

The rearrangement uses TRBV12-3 or TRBV12-4 and TRBJ1-5, with D maybe TRBD1 (6 bases). V lost 6 bases, J lost 4 bases, and 10 bases lay in between. This CDR3 contains 13 residues. In DNA, the CDR3 is TGTGCCAGCAGAGGACAGTTAAATCAGCCCCAGCATTTT. It is translated as CASRGQLNQPQHF.

The sample holds a few counts of this clonotype. V gene TRBV7-9 combines with J gene TRBJ2-7, with 7 nucleotides matching TRBD1. Germline V gives CDR1 SEHNR, CDR2 FQNEAQ (reference sequence). The CDR3 consists of 13 residues. The ends lost 3 bases at V and 5 bases at J; junction bases unmatched: 4. The CDR3 loop reads CASSFTGAHEQYF. CDR3 coding DNA: TGTGCCAGCAGCTTCACAGGGGCCCACGAGCAGTACTTC.

A few counts support this clonotype. The V and J genes are TRBV20-1 and TRBJ1-5, with a weak D call TRBD1 (6 bases). Trimming cost V 6 bases and J 4 bases, with 19 bases left between them. This CDR3 contains 15 residues. The V gene's germline CDR1 is DFQATT and CDR2 SNEGSKA (reference sequence). The CDR3 DNA reads TGCAGTGCAGGGGGAGGGATCGCCGATAATCAGCCCCAGCATTTT. Protein: CSAGGGIADNQPQHF.

For the CDR3, the DNA is TGCAGCGTCATTTTTGACGAGCAGTACTTC. It yields the protein CSVIFDEQYF. The chain employs TRBV29-1 and TRBJ2-7; no clear D gene. Germline CDR1 and CDR2: SQVTM and ANQGSEA. The length of the CDR3 is 10 residues. The V gene lost 6 bases and the J gene lost 5 bases, with 8 bases spanning the gap.

The chain carries TRBV7-3 and TRBJ1-5; D not resolved. V was trimmed by 3 bases and J by 7 bases, leaving 10 bases between them. Germline V gene lookup returns CDR1 SGHTA and CDR2 FQGTGA. CDR3 size: 13 residues. The CDR3 nucleotides read TGTGCCAGCAGCTTGACTAGGGAGCAGCCCCAGCATTTT. This translates into CASSLTREQPQHF.

This clonotype has a count of ten or more. The chain recombines TRBV28 with TRBJ1-2; tentatively, D is TRBD1 (6 bases). The V gene's germline CDR1 is MDHEN and CDR2 SYDVKM. V lost 5 bases and J lost 8, with 15 bases in between. This CDR3 has 13 amino acids. The CDR3 is CASSRQGPGGYTF. The CDR3 DNA follows: TGTGCCAGCAGTCGCCAGGGGCCCGGCGGCTACACCTTC.

This clonotype showed up many times. The J gene is TRBJ1-2, the V gene TRBV27; tentatively, D is TRBD1 (5 bases). Germline-derived CDR1 and CDR2 are MNHEY and SMNVEV (reference sequence). V dropped 7 bases and J dropped 3 bases, with 15 bases sitting between them. This CDR3 spans 14 amino acids. CDR3 amino acids: CASTRRGADYGYTF. The CDR3 DNA reads TGTGCCAGCACCCGCCGCGGGGCAGACTATGGCTACACCTTC.

This clonotype was detected many times. V and J are TRBV19 and TRBJ1-6; D might be TRBD1 (6 bases). Germline V gene lookup returns CDR1 LNHDA and CDR2 SQIVND (reference sequence). V was cut by 4 bases and J by 4 bases, with 17 bases left in between. The CDR3 loop spans 17 amino acids. The CDR3 nucleotides are TGTGCCAGTAGTACCCCAGGACAGACGAGATATAATTCACCCCTCCACTTT. Its protein is CASSTPGQTRYNSPLHF.